This passage covers 27 T cell receptor beta chains from one sample sequenced in a study of T cell responses to AZD1222 COVID-19 vaccine. Method: immunoSEQ multiplex PCR; TCRdb's copy keeps in-frame clones and lacks some. The sample gives over 100,000 clones, over 80% of which show up once; approximately 7.6% is in the top ten. This material consisted of peripheral blood, taken on day 0 of AZD1222 vaccination. These receptors all come from an adult in good health.

The rearrangement links TRBV4-1 to TRBJ1-1; D is unresolved. This CDR3 region has 15 residues. V lost 10 bases, J lost 3 bases, and 21 bases lay in between. Germline CDR1 MGHRA, CDR2 YSYEKL. The CDR3 nucleotides read TGCGCCACTCAAGTAAGGGAAGGCGGGGACACTGAAGCTTTCTTT. This encodes CATQVREGGDTEAFF.

The rearrangement links TRBV2 to TRBJ1-5; D not certain. This CDR3 has 13 residues. Germline V gives CDR1 SNHLY, CDR2 FYNNEI. Trimming removed 7 bases at V and 7 bases at J, with 14 bases between. This CDR3 reads CASNTVPGQPQHF. The DNA of the CDR3 is TGTGCCAGCAATACGGTCCCGGGGCAGCCCCAGCATTTT.

The CDR3 DNA reads TGTGCCAGTAACCGGGACAGCTTGAACACTGAAGCTTTCTTT. Its protein is CASNRDSLNTEAFF. The chain employs TRBV19 and TRBJ1-1, with 7 bases aligning to TRBD1. The V segment lost 7 bases and the J segment 0 bases; nucleotides outside the gene matches: 5. This CDR3 has 14 residues. CDR1 LNHDA and CDR2 SQIVND come from the germline V gene (reference sequence).

This sequence joins TRBV4-2 and TRBJ2-3; the match to TRBD2 covers 8 bases. The V gene end was trimmed by 0 bases and the J gene end by 2 bases; junction bases not matched to a gene: 7. The V gene's germline CDR1 is LGHNA and CDR2 YNFKEQ. The CDR3 is 17 amino acids. CDR3 nucleotides: TGTGCCAGCAGCCAAGATCTCCCTAGCGGGCTCACAGATACGCAGTATTTT. Amino acid sequence: CASSQDLPSGLTDTQYF.

The chain couples TRBV6-2 or TRBV6-3 to TRBJ2-5; D possibly corresponds to TRBD2 (5 bases). The germline gives CDR1 MNHEY, CDR2 SVGEGT. The V and J ends lost 1 base and 4 bases respectively, with 7 bases between them. This CDR3 region has 13 residues. This chain's CDR3 is CASSYYRGETQYF. The CDR3, as DNA: TGTGCCAGCAGTTACTATCGGGGAGAGACCCAGTACTTC.

The count of this clone is one. The rearrangement joins TRBV14 to TRBJ1-1; tentative D call: TRBD1 (6 bases). V lost 4 bases and J lost 2, with 14 bases in between. The germline CDR1 and CDR2 sequences are SGHDN and FVKESK. The CDR3 extends over 15 amino acids. The CDR3 spells CASSPLGGRNTEAFF. In DNA, the CDR3 is TGTGCCAGCAGCCCGCTAGGGGGGCGTAACACTGAAGCTTTCTTT.

The CDR3: CASSISTNEKLFF. The CDR3 nucleotides read TGTGCCAGCTCAATCTCAACTAATGAAAAACTGTTTTTT. The chain recombines TRBV18 with TRBJ1-4; no clear D. Trimming took 5 bases from V and 0 from J, leaving 4 bases between them. Germline lookup yields CDR1 KGHSH and CDR2 LQKENI. The CDR3 is made up of 13 amino acids.

J is TRBJ1-6 and V is TRBV10-1; D ambiguous. Trimming removed 7 bases from V and 8 bases from J, with 12 bases in between. From germline, CDR1 is WNHNN and CDR2 SYGVQD (reference sequence). This CDR3 comprises 13 residues. CDR3: CASNGLRDSPLHF. DNA for the CDR3: TGCGCCAGCAACGGCCTACGGGATTCACCCCTCCACTTT.

In regard to this clone: Other DNA sequences within the sample encode an identical CDR3. The V and J genes are TRBV30 and TRBJ1-2; the D is unclear. This CDR3 has 12 amino acids. Trimming cost V 1 base and J 5 bases, with 8 bases left between them. Germline V CDR1 and CDR2: GTSNPN, SVGIG (reference sequence). This CDR3 is CAWSAGSYGYTF. DNA of the CDR3: TGTGCCTGGAGTGCTGGGAGTTATGGCTACACCTTC. Supplemented by reference TRBV30 and TRBJ1-2, the full variable domain reads SQTIHQWPATLVQPVGSPLSLECTVEGTSNPNLYWYRQAAGRGLQLLFYSVGIGQISSEVPQNLSASRPQDRQFILSSKKLLLSDSGFYLCAWSAGSYGYTFGSGTRLTVV.

The chain employs TRBV7-8 and TRBJ2-7; 10 bases match TRBD2. Per germline, CDR1 SGHVS and CDR2 FQNEAQ. This CDR3 has 16 amino acids. With 1 base clipped from V and 3 bases from J, the junction kept 6 bases outside the gene matches. CDR3 coding DNA: TGTGCCAGCAGCTTAGAGAGGACTAGCGGATACTACGAGCAGTACTTC. Amino acid sequence: CASSLERTSGYYEQYF.

This clone was seen once. The chain uses TRBV12-3 or TRBV12-4 and TRBJ1-1; tentative D call: TRBD1 (6 bases). V was clipped by 1 base and J by 4 bases, with 7 bases between them. The length of the CDR3 is 13 residues. The CDR3 nucleotides are TGTGCCAGCAGTTTAGTAGGGGGCACTGAAGCTTTCTTT. This sequence encodes CASSLVGGTEAFF.

This chain uses TRBV11-3 with TRBJ2-3; D not certain. CDR1 and CDR2 (germline): SGHNT, YENEEA. The V gene lost 0 bases and the J gene lost 6 bases, with 7 bases spanning the gap. The CDR3 runs to 13 residues. CDR3 DNA sequence: TGTGCCAGCAGCTTAGAGTCAGCTGATACGCAGTATTTT. This translates into CASSLESADTQYF.

This chain joins TRBV20-1 and TRBJ2-7; D is perhaps TRBD1 or TRBD2 (6 bases each). The germline gives CDR1 DFQATT, CDR2 SNEGSKA (reference sequence). Trimming shortened V by 3 bases and J by 5 bases, and 17 bases separated the two germline ends. This CDR3 comprises 14 residues. CDR3 region: CSASKLGGQDEQYF. Written as DNA, the CDR3 is TGCAGTGCTAGTAAGCTGGGGGGCCAGGACGAGCAGTACTTC.

The chain recombines TRBV4-2 with TRBJ2-2, with TRBD2 identical over 14 bases. The germline gives CDR1 LGHNA, CDR2 YNFKEQ. The V gene end was trimmed by 1 base and the J gene end by 6 bases; junction bases not matched to a gene: 10. This CDR3 has 19 amino acids. The chain's CDR3 is CASSQVVGLAGVNAGELFF. The CDR3 coding sequence is TGTGCCAGCAGCCAAGTAGTGGGACTAGCGGGGGTAAACGCCGGGGAGCTGTTTTTT.

V is TRBV3-1 (or the pseudogene TRBV3-2) and J is TRBJ2-7; the D call may be TRBD1 or TRBD2 (5 bases each). The CDR3 loop spans 13 amino acids. Deletions cut 2 bases from V and 12 bases from J, with 17 bases between. Germline loops: CDR1 LGHDT, CDR2 YNNKEL (reference sequence). Written as DNA, the CDR3 is TGTGCCAGCAGCCAAATTGGCACGGGGCCGCGGTACTTC. Translating gives CASSQIGTGPRYF.

The chain employs TRBV5-8 and TRBJ2-3; perhaps TRBD1 as D (5 bases). V was cut by 0 bases and J by 9 bases, with 8 bases left in between. Germline CDR1 and CDR2: SGHTS and YDEGEE. The CDR3 covers 12 residues. CDR3 amino acids: CASSLEGATQYF. The CDR3 nucleotides are TGTGCCAGCAGCTTGGAAGGGGCAACGCAGTATTTT.

The genes are TRBV5-1 and TRBJ1-4, with a weak D call TRBD1 (6 bases). Germline values: CDR1 SGHRS, CDR2 YFSETQ. The CDR3 spans 15 residues. V was clipped by 4 bases and J by 3 bases, with 13 bases between them. The CDR3 region is CASSVNRAPNEKLFF. The CDR3 DNA is TGCGCCAGCAGCGTTAACAGGGCCCCTAATGAAAAACTGTTTTTT. The whole variable domain, remainder taken from reference TRBV5-1 and TRBJ1-4, is KAGVTQTPRYLIKTRGQQVTLSCSPISGHRSVSWYQQTPGQGLQFLFEYFSETQRNKGNFPGRFSGRQFSNSRSEMNVSTLELGDSALYLCASSVNRAPNEKLFFGSGTQLSVL.

The rearrangement uses TRBV5-6 and TRBJ1-1; maybe TRBD1 (5 bases). Germline V gives CDR1 SGHDT, CDR2 YYEEEE. V lost 2 bases and J 3 bases, leaving 8 bases between the germline ends. CDR3 size: 13 residues. CDR3 protein: CASSFREDTEAFF. The DNA of the CDR3 is TGTGCCAGCAGCTTCAGGGAAGACACTGAAGCTTTCTTT.

The gene calls are TRBV18 and TRBJ1-1; 8 bases line up with TRBD1. The CDR3 contains 15 residues. J was trimmed by 1 base and V by 4 bases; bases with no gene match: 5. Germline values: CDR1 KGHSH, CDR2 LQKENI. The CDR3 reads CASSLRQGSNTEAFF. CDR3 nucleotides: TGTGCCAGCTCACTCCGACAGGGGTCGAACACTGAAGCTTTCTTT.

Only one count was recorded for this clone. V gene TRBV27 combines with J gene TRBJ1-1; no clear D gene. The V end lost 5 bases, the J end lost 3 bases, and 7 bases lay between the germline ends. The germline V gene has CDR1 MNHEY and CDR2 SMNVEV (reference sequence). The CDR3 contains 12 residues. The CDR3: CASSRPHTEAFF. CDR3 coding DNA: TGTGCCAGCAGTCGACCCCACACTGAAGCTTTCTTT.

The CDR3 DNA follows: TGTGCCAGCAGCCTTACTCGACAGGGGCACTATGGCTACACCTTC. Encoded protein: CASSLTRQGHYGYTF. The V gene is TRBV7-2, the J gene TRBJ1-2; 8 nucleotides line up with TRBD1. Germline V gene data show CDR1 as SGHTA and CDR2 as FQGNSA. The CDR3 runs to 15 residues. With 5 bases clipped from V and 3 bases from J, the junction kept 8 bases outside the gene matches.

The chain joins TRBV2 to TRBJ1-5; TRBD1 matches at 8 bases. J was trimmed by 4 bases and V by 9 bases; bases with no gene match: 5. In germline, CDR1 is SNHLY, CDR2 FYNNEI. This CDR3 has 13 amino acids. This chain's CDR3 is CASKGQANQPQHF. The CDR3 DNA is TGTGCCAGTAAGGGACAGGCGAATCAGCCCCAGCATTTT.

The gene calls are TRBV10-1 and TRBJ2-3, with 7 bases matching TRBD2. The trim removed 5 bases at V and 6 bases at J, leaving 2 bases unmatched. The CDR3 spans 12 residues. Germline V lookup: CDR1 WNHNN, CDR2 SYGVQD (reference sequence). This chain's CDR3 is CASSRDYDTQYF. For the CDR3, the DNA is TGCGCCAGCAGTAGGGACTATGATACGCAGTATTTT.

The chain uses TRBV7-8 and TRBJ1-6; D call uncertain. Germline V gives CDR1 SGHVS, CDR2 FQNEAQ. CDR3 length: 13 amino acids. V dropped 6 bases and J dropped 1 base, with 4 bases sitting between them. In DNA, the CDR3 is TGTGCCAGCAGGGGTTCCTATAATTCACCCCTCCACTTT. Its protein product is CASRGSYNSPLHF.

The CDR3 here is CASSPTRGSTGELFF. CDR3 nucleotide sequence: TGTGCCAGCTCACCAACCAGGGGCAGCACCGGGGAGCTGTTTTTT. This chain uses TRBV18 with TRBJ2-2; a possible D gene is TRBD1 (6 bases). V lost 2 bases to trimming and J lost 4 bases, with 11 bases between them. Germline CDR1 is KGHSH and CDR2 is LQKENI. The CDR3 length is 15 residues.

In its sample, this clone was seen once. CDR3 sequence reads: CASKESGNQPQHF. DNA for the CDR3: TGTGCCAGCAAGGAGAGTGGCAATCAGCCCCAGCATTTT. The chain uses TRBV7-2 and TRBJ1-5; D not certain. Trimming took 7 bases from V and 2 from J, leaving 9 bases between them. Germline V CDR1 and CDR2: SGHTA, FQGNSA. The CDR3 extends over 13 amino acids.

This chain connects TRBV5-1 to TRBJ2-3; 11 bases are shared with TRBD2. CDR1 and CDR2 from the germline V gene are SGHRS and YFSETQ. CDR3 length equals 19 residues. The trim removed 0 bases at V and 1 base at J, leaving 10 bases unmatched. Here the CDR3 DNA reads TGCGCCAGCAGCTTGGGGCTAGCGGGAGGATCGGTAGGCACAGATACGCAGTATTTT. Residues: CASSLGLAGGSVGTDTQYF.